A selection of T cell receptor beta chains follows, all from one sample in a study of regulatory T cells in long-lasting Graves disease. TCRdb re-analysed the multiplex PCR reads in MiXCR, keeping a single row per CDR3 protein. The sample lists approximately 470,000 distinct CDR3 sequences; 20% to 25% were seen once. This sample comprised peripheral blood mononuclear cells (PBMCs), obtained when the disease was refractory, from a patient treated with antithyroid drugs. The receptors come from a female donor with Graves disease. Both conserved end residues are part of each CDR3. A D gene is named only where the DNA matches it firmly. Clone size is given for some rows only: seen once, a few or many times, or a class if the clone is expanded.

v_call	clone_size	d_call	j_call	cdr3_aa	cdr3_nt
TRBV6-1	many	TRBD1	TRBJ1-1	CASSTGDYTEAFF	TGTGCCAGCAGTACAGGGGATTACACTGAAGCTTTCTTT
TRBV28	many	.	TRBJ1-3	CASSPDRNSGNTIYF	TGTGCCAGCAGCCCAGACAGAAACTCTGGAAACACCATATATTTT
TRBV9	.	.	TRBJ2-7	CASSGRDSTYEQYF	TGTGCCAGCAGCGGACGGGACTCAACCTACGAGCAGTACTTC
TRBV7-9	few	.	TRBJ1-1	CASSGRTGTPEAFF	TGTGCCAGCAGCGGTAGAACCGGGACACCTGAAGCTTTCTTT
TRBV6-2/TRBV6-3	.	.	TRBJ2-5	CASRPQGKKETQYF	TGTGCCAGCAGACCTCAGGGGAAAAAAGAGACCCAGTACTTC
TRBV19	.	.	TRBJ2-7	CASSHNGAYEQYF	TGTGCCAGCTCCCACAACGGGGCTTACGAGCAGTACTTC
TRBV3-1	few	TRBD2	TRBJ2-7	CASSPGRGAGEQYF	TGTGCCAGCAGCCCCGGGCGGGGGGCAGGCGAGCAGTACTTC
TRBV12-3/TRBV12-4	many	.	TRBJ1-2	CASSLEGPNGYTF	TGTGCCAGCAGTTTAGAGGGGCCGAATGGCTACACCTTC
TRBV6-1	.	TRBD1	TRBJ1-5	CASREGRGSQPQHF	TGTGCCAGCAGGGAGGGCAGGGGGAGTCAGCCCCAGCATTTT
TRBV30	many	.	TRBJ1-2	CAWSPSPGGYTF	TGTGCCTGGAGCCCAAGTCCAGGGGGCTACACCTTC